A selection of T cell receptor beta chains follows, all from one sample in a study of T cells in Graves' hyperthyroidism and ophthalmopathy. TCRdb re-analysed the multiplex PCR reads in MiXCR, keeping a single row per CDR3 protein. The data contain about 280,000 distinct CDR3 sequences, 25% to 30% of them singletons. Material: blood. Receptors originate from a man in his forties or fifties with Graves' hyperthyroidism that later progressed to Graves' ophthalmopathy. The CDR3 runs from the conserved cysteine through the conserved F or W. A D gene is named only where the DNA matches it firmly. Clone size is shown for a subset of rows, as once, few, many or a class of expanded clone.

d_gene	j_gene	v_gene	abundance	CDR3nt	CDR3aa
NA	TRBJ1-3	TRBV6-2/TRBV6-3	many	TGTGCCAGCAGTTATAACACCCGCTCTGGAAACACCATATATTTT	CASSYNTRSGNTIYF
NA	TRBJ2-7	TRBV6-5	NA	TGTGCCAGCAGTTACAGAAGGGAATCCTACGAGCAGTACTTC	CASSYRRESYEQYF
TRBD2	TRBJ2-7	TRBV28	many	TGTGCCAGCAGCCCACGGGAGGGAGAGCAGTACTTC	CASSPREGEQYF
NA	TRBJ1-2	TRBV24-1	many	TGTGCCACCAGTGGATCGACCGGCGGCTACACCTTC	CATSGSTGGYTF
NA	TRBJ1-1	TRBV12-3/TRBV12-4	many	TGTGCCAGCAGTTTACTGGACAGCAGAAACACTGAAGCTTTCTTT	CASSLLDSRNTEAFF
TRBD2	TRBJ2-3	TRBV18	NA	TGTGCCAGCTCGCAGGGACTAGCGGGAGTGTCATCGACAGATACGCAGTATTTT	CASSQGLAGVSSTDTQYF
NA	TRBJ2-2	TRBV9	many	TGTGCCAGCAGCGTAAGAGGGGATGGGAACACCGGGGAGCTGTTTTTT	CASSVRGDGNTGELFF
NA	TRBJ2-2	TRBV2	NA	TGTGCCAGCATAGGGGTTGCGAACACCGGGGAGCTGTTTTTT	CASIGVANTGELFF
NA	TRBJ2-3	TRBV11-2	many	TGTGCCAGCAGCGGAACGGGAGCAGCCAGCACAGATACGCAGTATTTT	CASSGTGAASTDTQYF
NA	TRBJ2-7	TRBV28	many	TGTGCCAGCACCCCCCCGACAGGTACCTACGAGCAGTACTTC	CASTPPTGTYEQYF
NA	TRBJ2-6	TRBV2	NA	TGTGCCAGCATTCGGTTCTCTGGGGCCAACGTCCTGACTTTC	CASIRFSGANVLTF
TRBD1	TRBJ1-1	TRBV6-5	many	TGTGCCAGCGGGGACAGGTCGAACACTGAAGCTTTCTTT	CASGDRSNTEAFF
NA	TRBJ1-5	TRBV19	many	TGTGCCAGTAGTATATCGTTGGGAAATCAGCCCCAGCATTTT	CASSISLGNQPQHF
NA	TRBJ1-1	TRBV6-5	NA	TGTGCCAGCAGTTACCCCGCCCGGACAGTCATGAACACTGAAGCTTTCTTT	CASSYPARTVMNTEAFF
NA	TRBJ2-7	TRBV19	many	TGTGCCAGTAGTATGGGACACGAGCAGTACTTC	CASSMGHEQYF
TRBD2	TRBJ2-2	TRBV6-2/TRBV6-3	many	TGTGCCAGCAGTCCGGGGACTAGCGGGAGAGGACGGACCGGGGAGCTGTTTTTT	CASSPGTSGRGRTGELFF
TRBD1	TRBJ2-7	TRBV6-1	NA	TGTGCCAGCAGGCTGACAGGGTCTCGGCGTACGGCGTACGAGCAGTACTTC	CASRLTGSRRTAYEQYF
TRBD2	TRBJ2-5	TRBV12-3/TRBV12-4	few	TGTGCCAGCAGTTCGGGACTAGCTGAAGAGACCCAGTACTTC	CASSSGLAEETQYF
TRBD2	TRBJ2-5	TRBV25-1	many	TGTGCCAGCAGCTCTCCCTCCGGGGGGGGATGGGGAGGGACCCAGTACTTC	CASSSPSGGGWGGTQYF
NA	TRBJ1-1	TRBV30	many	TGTGCCTGGAGTGAGCTTTTGGGAGGTGAAGCTTTCTTT	CAWSELLGGEAFF
NA	TRBJ1-1	TRBV5-1	many	TGCGCCAGCAGCTCGGGGCATACCGAAGCTTTCTTT	CASSSGHTEAFF
TRBD1	TRBJ1-1	TRBV7-3	many	TGTGCCAGCAGCCAGGGGACAGGCACTGAAGCTTTCTTT	CASSQGTGTEAFF
NA	TRBJ2-2	TRBV6-1	many	TGTGCCAGCAGAACAGGGTTGAACACCGGGGAGCTGTTTTTT	CASRTGLNTGELFF
TRBD1	TRBJ2-7	TRBV28	many	TGTGCCAGCAGTTCATCCGGGACAGGGGACGAGCAGTACTTC	CASSSSGTGDEQYF
TRBD1	TRBJ2-5	TRBV18	many	TGTGCCAGCTCACTCAGAAGACAGGGTGGTACAGAGACCCAGTACTTC	CASSLRRQGGTETQYF
NA	TRBJ1-1	TRBV7-4	many	TGTGCCAGCAGCCTATGGACACCTAACACTGAAGCTTTCTTT	CASSLWTPNTEAFF
TRBD1	TRBJ2-7	TRBV28	NA	TGTGCCAGCACCGTCGCAGGACAGGGGATCGACGAGCAGTACTTC	CASTVAGQGIDEQYF
TRBD1	TRBJ2-6	TRBV19	NA	TGTGCCAGTAGTATAGATTGGACAGGGAAGGCTGGGGCCAACGTCCTGACTTTC	CASSIDWTGKAGANVLTF
TRBD2	TRBJ2-7	TRBV12-3/TRBV12-4	many	TGTGCCAGCAGTCCCCCGGGACTAGCGGGAGGTGGCGAGCAGTACTTC	CASSPPGLAGGGEQYF
NA	TRBJ1-3	TRBV19	many	TGTGCCACCACCCTTGGAAACACCATATATTTT	CATTLGNTIYF
NA	TRBJ1-1	TRBV28	NA	TGTGCCAGCTCCCCTAACTTTTGGGGGACGAACACTGAAGCTTTCTTT	CASSPNFWGTNTEAFF
NA	TRBJ1-1	TRBV29-1	many	TGCAGCGTTGGATCGACTGAAGCTTTCTTT	CSVGSTEAFF
TRBD2	TRBJ2-7	TRBV11-2	NA	TGTGCCAGCAGCTCTAGGGGGCTAGCGGGAGGAGGCCACGAGCAGTACTTC	CASSSRGLAGGGHEQYF
NA	TRBJ1-1	TRBV12-3/TRBV12-4	many	TGTGCCAGCAGTTTAGGAGGGAGAGCTTTCTTT	CASSLGGRAFF
TRBD1	TRBJ2-7	TRBV6-2/TRBV6-3	NA	TGTGCCAGCAGTCCCTCAGGGGGCATCTACGAGCAGTACTTC	CASSPSGGIYEQYF
NA	TRBJ1-2	TRBV6-1	NA	TGTGCCAGCAGCCCAGTAAGGGGGTCTCGTGGCTACACCTTC	CASSPVRGSRGYTF
TRBD1	TRBJ2-2	TRBV11-2	NA	TGTGCCAGCAGCTTCAGGACAGGGCGTAGCGGGGAGCTGTTTTTT	CASSFRTGRSGELFF
TRBD1	TRBJ1-1	TRBV29-1	NA	TGCAGCGCCCAGGGGGTATTGAACACTGAAGCTTTCTTT	CSAQGVLNTEAFF
NA	TRBJ2-5	TRBV11-3	many	TGTGCCAGCAGCTTAGATGGCGCAAGTGGGACCCAGTACTTC	CASSLDGASGTQYF
TRBD1	TRBJ2-7	TRBV28	NA	TGTGCCAGCAGTTCAGGGACAGGCTTTAGGCAGTACTTC	CASSSGTGFRQYF
TRBD1	TRBJ1-1	TRBV19	many	TGTGCCAGTAGTAGGCCTGGACAGGTAAACACTGAAGCTTTCTTT	CASSRPGQVNTEAFF
NA	TRBJ2-7	TRBV3-1	many	TGTGCCAGCAGTAGGGGGAGCCCCTACGAGCAGTACTTC	CASSRGSPYEQYF
TRBD1	TRBJ1-3	TRBV20-1	many	TGCAGTGCTCAGGGGGCGTTAGGAAACACCATATATTTT	CSAQGALGNTIYF
TRBD1	TRBJ1-1	TRBV6-5	NA	TGTGCCAGCAGTTACACAGGGGGTCTGAACACTGAAGCTTTCTTT	CASSYTGGLNTEAFF
NA	TRBJ2-7	TRBV27	NA	TGTGCCAGCAGTTTATCCCCCCCGGGGGAGCAGTACTTC	CASSLSPPGEQYF
NA	TRBJ1-1	TRBV5-1	many	TGCGCCAGCAGCTTGGCCAGGGGAATGAACACTGAAGCTTTCTTT	CASSLARGMNTEAFF
NA	TRBJ1-3	TRBV18	many	TGTGCCAGCTCACGGGACATCTCTGGAAACACCATATATTTT	CASSRDISGNTIYF
TRBD2	TRBJ2-7	TRBV6-1	many	TGTGCCAGCAGTGTAAGCGGGAAGTACGAGCAGTACTTC	CASSVSGKYEQYF
NA	TRBJ1-1	TRBV12-3/TRBV12-4	many	TGTGCCAGCAGTACCGCAGGGGTTGTAACTGAAGCTTTCTTT	CASSTAGVVTEAFF
TRBD1	TRBJ1-1	TRBV6-5	many	TGTGCCAGCAGTTACTCCCCCAGGGGGACAGAAGCTTTCTTT	CASSYSPRGTEAFF
NA	TRBJ1-1	TRBV6-2/TRBV6-3	NA	TGTGCCAGCAGTTACGTAGGGGGAGACGCTTTCTTT	CASSYVGGDAFF
NA	TRBJ2-7	TRBV2	many	TGTGCCAGCAGTTTGGCCTACCCCTCCTACGAGCAGTACTTC	CASSLAYPSYEQYF